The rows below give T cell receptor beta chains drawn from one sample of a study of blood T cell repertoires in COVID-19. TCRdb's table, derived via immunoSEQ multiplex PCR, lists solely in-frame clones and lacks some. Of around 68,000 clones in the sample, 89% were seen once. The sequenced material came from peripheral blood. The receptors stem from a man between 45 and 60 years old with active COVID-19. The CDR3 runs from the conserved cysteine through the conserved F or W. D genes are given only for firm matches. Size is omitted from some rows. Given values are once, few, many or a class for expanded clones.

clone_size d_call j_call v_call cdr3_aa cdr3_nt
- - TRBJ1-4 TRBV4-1 CASSQVPRQTNEKLFF TGCGCCAGCAGCCAGGTCCCCCGACAGACGAATGAAAAACTGTTTTTT
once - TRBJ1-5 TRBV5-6 CASSISSRVKIMRNQPQHF TGTGCCAGCAGCATTAGCAGCAGAGTCAAGATTATGCGCAATCAGCCCCAGCATTTT
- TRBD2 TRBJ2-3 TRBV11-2 CASSLGGGGRFDTQYF TGTGCCAGCAGCTTAGGAGGCGGGGGGCGCTTCGATACGCAGTATTTT
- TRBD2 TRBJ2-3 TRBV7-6 CASSSGLAVTQYF TGTGCCAGCAGCTCAGGACTAGCGGTTACGCAGTATTTT
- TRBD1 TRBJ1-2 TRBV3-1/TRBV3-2 CASADRGGYGYTF TGTGCCAGTGCGGACAGGGGAGGCTATGGCTACACCTTC
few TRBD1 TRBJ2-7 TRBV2 CASSERDRFYGEYF TGTGCCAGCAGTGAAAGGGACAGGTTCTATGGAGAGTACTTC
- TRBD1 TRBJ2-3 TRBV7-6 CASSAGQGALDTQYF TGTGCCAGCAGCGCGGGACAGGGGGCGTTAGATACGCAGTATTTT
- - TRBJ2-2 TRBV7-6 CASSLESAGLAGELFF TGTGCCAGCAGCTTAGAGTCTGCGGGGCTAGCCGGGGAGCTGTTTTTT
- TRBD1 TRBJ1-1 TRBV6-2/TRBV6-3 CASSDRNRGANEAFF TGTGCCAGCAGTGACCGAAACAGGGGTGCGAATGAAGCTTTCTTT
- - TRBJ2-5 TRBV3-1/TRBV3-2 CASSQGSTNQETQYF TGTGCCAGCAGCCAAGGAAGTACTAATCAAGAGACCCAGTACTTC
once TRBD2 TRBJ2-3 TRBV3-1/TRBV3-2 CASSQAGGTDTQYF TGTGCCAGCAGCCAGGCGGGGGGCACAGATACGCAGTATTTT
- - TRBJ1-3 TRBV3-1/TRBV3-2 CASSQDGAGRNTIYF TGTGCCAGCAGCCAAGACGGAGCAGGGAGAAACACCATATATTTT
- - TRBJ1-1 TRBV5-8 CASSHWVVQGSTEAFF TGTGCCAGCAGCCACTGGGTAGTTCAGGGCAGCACTGAAGCTTTCTTT
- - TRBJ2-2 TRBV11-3 CASSPRGLSGELFF TGTGCCAGCAGCCCCCGGGGGTTGTCCGGGGAGCTGTTTTTT
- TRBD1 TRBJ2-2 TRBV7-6 CASSSMDRGRGTGELFF TGTGCCAGCAGCTCTATGGACAGGGGGCGCGGTACCGGGGAGCTGTTTTTT
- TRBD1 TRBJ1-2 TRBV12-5 CASGLQGARPYGYTF TGTGCTAGTGGTTTGCAGGGGGCTCGCCCCTATGGCTACACCTTC
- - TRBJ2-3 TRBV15 CATSRAGNRGDTQYF TGTGCCACCAGCAGAGCGGGGAACCGGGGGGATACGCAGTATTTT
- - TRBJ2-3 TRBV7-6 CASSLKGSSSDTQYF TGTGCCAGCAGCTTAAAAGGGTCTAGCAGCGATACGCAGTATTTT
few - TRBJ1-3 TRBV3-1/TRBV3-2 CASSLRAAGGNTIYF TGTGCCAGCAGCCTTCGGGCCGCAGGGGGAAACACCATATATTTT